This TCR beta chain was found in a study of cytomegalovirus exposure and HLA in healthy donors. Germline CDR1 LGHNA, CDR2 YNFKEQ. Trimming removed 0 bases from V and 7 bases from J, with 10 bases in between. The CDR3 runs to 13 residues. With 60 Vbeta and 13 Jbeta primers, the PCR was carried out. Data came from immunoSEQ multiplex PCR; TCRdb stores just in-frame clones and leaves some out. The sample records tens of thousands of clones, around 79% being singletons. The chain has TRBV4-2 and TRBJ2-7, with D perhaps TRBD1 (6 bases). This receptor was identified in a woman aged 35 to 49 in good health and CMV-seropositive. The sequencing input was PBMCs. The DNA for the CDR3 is TGTGCCAGCAGCCAAGATTCCCAGGGGGAGCAGTACTTC. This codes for CASSQDSQGEQYF.